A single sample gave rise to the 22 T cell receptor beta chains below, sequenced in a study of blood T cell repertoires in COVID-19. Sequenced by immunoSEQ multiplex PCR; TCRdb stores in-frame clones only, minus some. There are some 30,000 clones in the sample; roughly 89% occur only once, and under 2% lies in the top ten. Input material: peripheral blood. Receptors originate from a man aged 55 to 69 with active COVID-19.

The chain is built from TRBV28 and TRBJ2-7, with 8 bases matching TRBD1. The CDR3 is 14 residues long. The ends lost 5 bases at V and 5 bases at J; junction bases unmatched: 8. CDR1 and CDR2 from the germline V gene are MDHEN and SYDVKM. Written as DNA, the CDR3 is TGTGCCAGCAGTCTCAGGCAGGGGGCCGACGAGCAGTACTTC. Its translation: CASSLRQGADEQYF.

This CDR3 reads CASSQSIQGLHEQYF. The CDR3 bases are TGTGCCAGCAGCCAATCTATCCAGGGATTGCACGAGCAGTACTTC. J is TRBJ2-7 and V is TRBV16, with D possibly matching TRBD1 (5 bases). CDR1 is KGHSY, CDR2 FQNENV, per germline. The CDR3 spans 15 residues. V was trimmed by 0 bases and J by 5 bases, leaving 14 bases between them.

CDR3: CASSYSGDIGNTIYF. CDR3 coding DNA: TGTGCCAGCAGTTACTCGGGGGACATTGGAAACACCATATATTTT. V gene TRBV6-6 combines with J gene TRBJ1-3, with a tentative D call TRBD1 (6 bases). The germline gives CDR1 MNHNY, CDR2 SVGAGI (reference sequence). CDR3 size: 15 residues. With 0 bases removed from V and 3 bases from J, the gap between germline ends came to 9 bases.

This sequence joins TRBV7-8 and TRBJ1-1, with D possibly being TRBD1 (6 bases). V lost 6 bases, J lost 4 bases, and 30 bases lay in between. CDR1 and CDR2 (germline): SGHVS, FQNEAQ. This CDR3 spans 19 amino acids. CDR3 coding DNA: TGTGCCAGCAGTCGTGACAGGACGGGGTGGAGCAAGACGGTCACTGAAGCTTTCTTT. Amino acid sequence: CASSRDRTGWSKTVTEAFF.

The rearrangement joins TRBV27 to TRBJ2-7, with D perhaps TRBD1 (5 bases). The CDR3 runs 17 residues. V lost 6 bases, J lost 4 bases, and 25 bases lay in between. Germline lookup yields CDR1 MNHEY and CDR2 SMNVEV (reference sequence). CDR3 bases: TGTGCCAGCAGCGTATTCCCCCCTACGGACAATAGGTACGAGCAGTACTTC. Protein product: CASSVFPPTDNRYEQYF.

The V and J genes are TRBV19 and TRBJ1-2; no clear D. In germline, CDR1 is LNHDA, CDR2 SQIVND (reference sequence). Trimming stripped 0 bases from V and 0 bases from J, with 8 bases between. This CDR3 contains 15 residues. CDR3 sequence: CASSIDRGANYGYTF. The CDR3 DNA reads TGTGCCAGTAGTATAGACCGGGGAGCTAACTATGGCTACACCTTC.

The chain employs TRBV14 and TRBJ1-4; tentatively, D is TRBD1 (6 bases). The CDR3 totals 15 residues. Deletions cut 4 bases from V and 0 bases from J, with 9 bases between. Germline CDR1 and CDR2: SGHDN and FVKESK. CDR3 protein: CASSPRTATNEKLFF. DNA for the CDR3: TGTGCCAGCAGCCCCCGGACAGCAACTAATGAAAAACTGTTTTTT.

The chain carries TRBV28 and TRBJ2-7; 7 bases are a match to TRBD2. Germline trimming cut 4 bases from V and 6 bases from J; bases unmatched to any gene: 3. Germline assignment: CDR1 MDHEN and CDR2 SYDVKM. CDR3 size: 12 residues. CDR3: CASSSGGVEQYF. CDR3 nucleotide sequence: TGTGCCAGCAGTTCGGGGGGAGTCGAGCAGTACTTC.

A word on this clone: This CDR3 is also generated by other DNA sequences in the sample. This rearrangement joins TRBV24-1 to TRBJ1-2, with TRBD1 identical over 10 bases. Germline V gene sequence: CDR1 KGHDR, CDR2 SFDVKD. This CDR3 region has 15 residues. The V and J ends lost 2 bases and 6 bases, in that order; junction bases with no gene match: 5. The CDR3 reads CATSDYDRGLHGYTF. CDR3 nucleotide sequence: TGTGCCACCAGTGATTACGACAGGGGGCTCCATGGCTACACCTTC.

Here the CDR3 reads CASSADNSLSYEQYF. CDR3 sequence (DNA): TGTGCCAGCAGTGCGGACAATTCTTTGTCCTACGAGCAGTACTTC. V is TRBV27 and J is TRBJ2-7, with D possibly TRBD1 on 5 matching bases. Germline V lookup: CDR1 MNHEY, CDR2 SMNVEV (reference sequence). The CDR3 runs 15 residues. Trimming shortened V by 5 bases and J by 1 base, and 15 bases separated the two germline ends.

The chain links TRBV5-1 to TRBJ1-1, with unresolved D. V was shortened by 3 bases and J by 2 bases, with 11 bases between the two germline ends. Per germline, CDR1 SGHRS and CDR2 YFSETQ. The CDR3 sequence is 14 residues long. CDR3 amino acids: CASSWASSNTEAFF. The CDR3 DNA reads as TGCGCCAGCAGCTGGGCATCCTCCAACACTGAAGCTTTCTTT.

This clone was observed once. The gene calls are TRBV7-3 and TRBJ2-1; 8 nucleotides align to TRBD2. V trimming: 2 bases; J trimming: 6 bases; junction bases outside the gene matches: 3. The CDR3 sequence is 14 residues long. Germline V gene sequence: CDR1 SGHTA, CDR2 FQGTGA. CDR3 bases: TGTGCCAGCAGCTTAGTGAGCGGGGGCAATGAGCAGTTCTTC. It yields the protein CASSLVSGGNEQFF.

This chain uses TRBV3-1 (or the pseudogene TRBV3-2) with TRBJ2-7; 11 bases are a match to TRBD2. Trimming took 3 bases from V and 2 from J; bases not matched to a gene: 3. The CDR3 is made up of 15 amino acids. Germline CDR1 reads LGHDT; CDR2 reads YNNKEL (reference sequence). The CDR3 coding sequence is TGTGCCAGCAGCCAGGGGACTAGCGGTGCCTACGAGCAGTACTTC. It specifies CASSQGTSGAYEQYF.

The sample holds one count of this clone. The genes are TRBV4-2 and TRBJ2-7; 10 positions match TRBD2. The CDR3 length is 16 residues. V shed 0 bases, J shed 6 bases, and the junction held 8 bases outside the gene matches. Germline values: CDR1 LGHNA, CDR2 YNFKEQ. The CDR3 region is CASSQEASGGAREQYF. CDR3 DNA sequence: TGTGCCAGCAGCCAAGAAGCCAGCGGGGGGGCGCGCGAGCAGTACTTC.

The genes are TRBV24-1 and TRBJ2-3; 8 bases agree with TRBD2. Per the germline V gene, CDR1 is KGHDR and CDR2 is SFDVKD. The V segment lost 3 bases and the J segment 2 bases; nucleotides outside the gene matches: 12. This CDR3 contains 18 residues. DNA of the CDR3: TGTGCCACCAGTGATCCAGGCTGGGAGCGGGGGAACACAGATACGCAGTATTTT. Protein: CATSDPGWERGNTDTQYF.

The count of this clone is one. DNA for the CDR3: TGTGCCAGCAGCCAAGGGCGGGGCTTAACAGATACGCAGTATTTT. This encodes CASSQGRGLTDTQYF. The chain employs TRBV4-2 and TRBJ2-3; D possibly corresponds to TRBD2 (6 bases). In germline, CDR1 is LGHNA, CDR2 YNFKEQ. The CDR3 length is 15 residues. V lost 1 base and J 3 bases, leaving 11 bases between the germline ends.

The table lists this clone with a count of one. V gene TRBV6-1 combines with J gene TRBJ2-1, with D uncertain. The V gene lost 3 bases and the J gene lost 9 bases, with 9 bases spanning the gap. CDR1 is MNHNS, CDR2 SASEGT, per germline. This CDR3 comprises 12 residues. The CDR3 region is CASSDSRVEQFF. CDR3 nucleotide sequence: TGTGCCAGCAGTGATAGCCGGGTTGAGCAGTTCTTC.

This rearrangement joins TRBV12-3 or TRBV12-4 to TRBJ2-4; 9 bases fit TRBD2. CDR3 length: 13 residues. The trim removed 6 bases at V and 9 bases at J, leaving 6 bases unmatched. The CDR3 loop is CASRPAGGLIQYF. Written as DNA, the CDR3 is TGTGCCAGCAGGCCAGCGGGGGGTCTCATTCAGTACTTC.

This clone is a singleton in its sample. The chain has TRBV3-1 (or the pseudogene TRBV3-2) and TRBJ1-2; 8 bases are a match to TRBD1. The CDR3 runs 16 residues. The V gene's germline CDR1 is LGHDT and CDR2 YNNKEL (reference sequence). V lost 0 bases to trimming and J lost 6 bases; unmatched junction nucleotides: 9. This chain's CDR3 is CASSQEGQGARHGYTF. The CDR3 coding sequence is TGTGCCAGCAGCCAAGAAGGGCAGGGGGCTCGCCATGGCTACACCTTC.

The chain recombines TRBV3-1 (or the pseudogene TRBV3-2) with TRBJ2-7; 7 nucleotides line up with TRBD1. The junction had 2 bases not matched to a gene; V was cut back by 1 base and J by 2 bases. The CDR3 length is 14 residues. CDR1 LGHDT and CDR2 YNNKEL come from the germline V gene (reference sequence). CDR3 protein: CASSQGTGAYEQYF. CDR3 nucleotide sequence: TGTGCCAGCAGCCAAGGGACAGGAGCCTACGAGCAGTACTTC.

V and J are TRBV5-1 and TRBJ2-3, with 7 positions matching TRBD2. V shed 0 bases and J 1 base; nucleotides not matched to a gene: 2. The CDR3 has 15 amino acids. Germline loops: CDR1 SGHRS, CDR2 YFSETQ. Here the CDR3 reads CASSLVAGGTDTQYF. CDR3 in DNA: TGCGCCAGCAGCTTGGTGGCGGGGGGCACAGATACGCAGTATTTT.

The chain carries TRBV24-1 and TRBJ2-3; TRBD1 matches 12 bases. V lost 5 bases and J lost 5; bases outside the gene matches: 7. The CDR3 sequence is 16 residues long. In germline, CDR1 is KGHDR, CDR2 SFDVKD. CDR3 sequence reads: CATSAGDRGRVDTQYF. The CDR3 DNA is TGTGCCACCAGTGCCGGGGACAGGGGGCGGGTAGATACGCAGTATTTT.